This T cell receptor (beta chain) is drawn from a study of T-cell memory formation after mild COVID-19. Study at large: Most TCR clusters belonged to a single donor. Whole-study findings and limits: Later expanders leaned CD4+, whereas clones that contracted between day 15 and 85 were balanced CD4/CD8.

Regarding this clonotype: What it recognizes is unknown.

After 5'RACE with constant-segment primers, TCR alpha and TCR beta cDNA libraries carrying sample barcodes and UMIs were obtained. MiXCR, applied by TCRdb to the 5' RACE reads, yields one record per CDR3 protein. The table has roughly 300,000 distinct CDR3 sequences, roughly 8.2% seen once. CDR1 LNHDA and CDR2 SQIVND come from the germline V gene (reference sequence). The CDR3 has 16 amino acids. V trimming: 2 bases; J trimming: 4 bases; junction bases outside the gene matches: 10. Input material: PBMCs or a T cell subset sorted from them (not recorded which). This clonotype was sampled from a man younger than 35 who had mild COVID-19 (a few samples of this study predate the infection). Cell type and time point are not known. The gene calls are TRBV19 and TRBJ2-7, with 8 bases aligning to TRBD1. CDR3 protein: CASSIRTGTGLYEQYF. The CDR3 nucleotides are TGTGCCAGTAGTATACGGACCGGGACAGGCTTATACGAGCAGTACTTC.